The sequence of this T cell receptor (beta chain) was determined in a study of T cells in Graves' hyperthyroidism and ophthalmopathy (dated by TCRdb to about 2019). The study in broad terms: Peripheral blood was sampled at the time of initial diagnosis, prior to any treatment. In roughly six Graves' hyperthyroidism patients, the study also compared T-cell repertoires from thyroid tissue with T-cell repertoires from blood. The 100 discovery patients were randomly split 7:3 into training and test sets. TCR Vbeta CDR3 sequencing of 130 to 150 peripheral blood samples (approximately 44 ophthalmopathy, 75 to 80 hyperthyroidism and about 17 progressor patients) is reported in the paper. Prospective prediction of ophthalmopathy was tested in an independent validation cohort consisting of fewer than 20 hyperthyroidism patients and more than 15 patients who later progressed to ophthalmopathy. After blood sampling, hyperthyroidism patients were treated with methimazole at a starting dose of 30 mg daily, and ophthalmopathy patients were treated with high-dose intravenous methylprednisolone. A discovery cohort of about 100 patients, roughly 43 with Graves' ophthalmopathy and over 55 with stable Graves' hyperthyroidism, was used to find distinguishing TCR V-J signatures.

Findings and caveats that apply to the study as a whole: Most expanded thyroid clonotypes (frequency above 0.001) were also detected in blood, a finding suggesting that blood repertoires may reflect thyroid immune responses. No statistical method was used to set the sample size in advance, and investigators knew the group allocation. Ophthalmopathy was separated from stable hyperthyroidism by a 13 V-J signature model, with 87.88% sensitivity and just over 81% specificity obtained in cross-validation and 80%/75% obtained in testing. During validation, the model predicted progression to ophthalmopathy a median of approximately 6 months ahead of onset, with around 70% sensitivity and around 72% specificity.

Graves' hyperthyroidism was defined as stable when no progression to ophthalmopathy occurred over 18 months of follow-up. The hyperthyroidism patients were between 18 and 65 years old and newly diagnosed, with a disease duration of less than 2 months. Exclusion was applied to patients with uncontrolled infections, other autoimmune diseases, pregnancy or lactation. Clinical symptoms, serum thyroxine and TRAb, thyroid ultrasound, and orbital computed tomography formed the basis for the diagnoses. PBMCs were isolated from approximately 10 ml of fresh peripheral blood by Ficoll-Paque density gradient centrifugation. Total RNA was extracted using Trizol reagent, and RNA quality was assessed on an Agilent 2100 Bioanalyzer. This clonotype was seen at least ten times. Its antigen remains undetermined. No clone much larger than this one lies a single base away; base qualities are absent. The TCR beta CDR3 regions were amplified from the RNA transcripts. For the first round of RT-PCR on the TCR CDR3, the HTBI primer set was used together with the Qiagen OneStep RT-PCR kit. Libraries were constructed in a second round of multiplex PCR, after which size selection and purification were performed. Libraries were sequenced paired-end with 100 bp reads on an Illumina HiSeq2000. In the paper's pipeline: SOAPnuke was used to process the raw data, removing reads that contained adapters or uncalled bases, had a mean Phred below 15, or lacked an exact match to the constant primer or identifier. High-quality paired reads were merged using COPE v1.2.5, and each unique nucleotide sequence was defined as a clonotype. Clonotypes were aligned to IMGT TRBV, TRBD and TRBJ reference segments using MiTCR v1.1. The analysis was restricted to V-J combinations with a frequency above 0.0001, which together covered just over 99% of the repertoires. A TCS score was defined as the ratio between F50 (clonal expansion) and ExV (chaos), using BLOSUM62-based TCRdist between CDR3 peptides within each V-J. Welch's t-statistics and random forest reduced some 510 V-J features to fewer than 15, which were used in a naive Bayes classifier (R e1071). The Morisita-Horn index was used to measure how similar the thyroid and blood repertoires were. TCRdb's own reprocessing of the public reads used fastp at Q25 and MiXCR and kept productive beta chains. Identical CDR3 protein sequences are pooled into one entry, listed with their most common genes and DNA. The V and J calls shown here were made by TCRdb, not taken from the authors' results. The sample table shows nearly 750,000 distinct CDR3 sequences, and under 45% are seen once. Together, the top ten hold around 30% of the sample.

CDR1 SGHTA and CDR2 FQGNSA are derived from the germline V gene. Trimming takes 5 bases off V and 5 bases off J; junction bases not matched to a gene: 7. The CDR3 goes from the cysteine to the phenylalanine over 14 residues. The CDR3 DNA has 42 bases and is translated from base 1. Sequencing was done on a sample of blood. Recombination joined TRBV7-2 with TRBJ1-1, and 8 junction bases match TRBD1. The receptor's source is a woman between 40 and 50 years old with Graves' hyperthyroidism. The sequence in DNA is TGTGCCAGCAGCGCGGACAGGGCCGGGACTGAAGCTTTCTTT. The translation is CASSADRAGTEAFF.